In its sample, the clone carrying this T cell receptor beta chain was seen many times. The antigen is not known. This record comes from a study of CD8 T cells in ankylosing spondylitis. V lost 5 bases, J lost 1 base, and 9 bases stayed unmatched. Germline CDR1 is LNHDA and CDR2 is SQIVND (reference sequence). The CDR3 is 16 residues long. Quantitative molecular-barcoded 5'-RACE generated the TCR beta libraries. TCRdb independently ran MiXCR on the 5' RACE reads; one entry per CDR3 protein. This sample yields about 24,000 distinct CDR3 sequences, of which approximately 12% are seen a single time; 35% belongs to the top ten. Broader study findings: According to the report, clones linked to the disease were significantly enriched in matched synovial fluid samples taken from ankylosing spondylitis patients.

The sequence came from a male donor with ankylosing spondylitis or in good health (not recorded which). The J gene is TRBJ1-1, the V gene TRBV19; 8 bases agree with TRBD1. Sequencing was done on a sample of blood. The CDR3, as DNA: TGTGCCAGTAGTCCAGGACAGGGAACCCCGAACACTGAAGCTTTCTTT. It translates to CASSPGQGTPNTEAFF.